A single sample gave rise to the 32 T cell receptor beta chains below, sequenced in a study of cytomegalovirus exposure and HLA in healthy donors. TCRdb's copy holds only in-frame clones and misses some; the assay was immunoSEQ multiplex PCR. Here the sample spans 250,000 to 350,000 clones, around 90% being singletons. Input material: PBMCs. The receptors were gathered from a man aged 25-45 years in good health and CMV-seronegative.

This sequence joins TRBV5-1 and TRBJ2-4; D remains ambiguous. Germline V CDR1 and CDR2: SGHRS, YFSETQ. The ends were cut back, 2 bases at V and 0 bases at J, with 6 bases in the middle. The CDR3 length is 14 residues. CDR3 amino acids: CASSLNRAKNIQYF. The CDR3 nucleotides read TGCGCCAGCAGCTTAAACAGAGCCAAAAACATTCAGTACTTC.

Only a few counts were recorded for this clone. The chain carries TRBV7-9 and TRBJ2-7; perhaps TRBD2 as D (5 bases). CDR1 and CDR2 (germline): SEHNR, FQNEAQ (reference sequence). The CDR3 has 12 amino acids. The ends were cut back, 1 base at V and 6 bases at J, with 7 bases in the middle. In nucleotides, the CDR3 is TGTGCCAGCAGCTTAGGTGGAGGCGAGCAGTACTTC. It encodes CASSLGGGEQYF.

This clone was picked up one time. The chain uses TRBV7-6 and TRBJ2-1; D may be TRBD2 (6 bases). V was pared by 5 bases and J by 9 bases, with 8 bases between. Per the germline V gene, CDR1 is SGHVS and CDR2 is FNYEAQ. The CDR3 loop spans 11 amino acids. This CDR3 is CASSLGGEQFF. CDR3 bases: TGTGCCAGCAGCCTGGGAGGTGAGCAGTTCTTC.

This sequence joins TRBV7-9 and TRBJ2-7; D is perhaps TRBD2 (5 bases). The ends were cut back, 5 bases at V and 10 bases at J, with 12 bases in the middle. This CDR3 is built from 11 residues. The germline gives CDR1 SEHNR, CDR2 FQNEAQ (reference sequence). The CDR3 loop reads CASSPGLGQYF. Here the CDR3 DNA reads TGTGCCAGCAGCCCGGGGTTGGGACAGTACTTC. The full variable domain, completed using reference TRBV7-9 and TRBJ2-7, is DTGVSQNPRHKITKRGQNVTFRCDPISEHNRLYWYRQTLGQGPEFLTYFQNEAQLEKSRLLSDRFSAERPKGSFSTLEIQRTEQGDSAMYLCASSPGLGQYFGPGTRLTVT.

This chain links TRBV6-5 with TRBJ1-1; possibly TRBD1 for D (5 bases). Deletions cut 2 bases from V and 2 bases from J, with 9 bases between. The CDR3 contains 14 residues. Germline lookup yields CDR1 MNHEY and CDR2 SVGAGI. The DNA for the CDR3 is TGTGCCAGCAGTTACACCCGGACAAACACTGAAGCTTTCTTT. This encodes CASSYTRTNTEAFF.

The chain uses TRBV11-2 and TRBJ2-7, with 8 nucleotides matching TRBD2. This CDR3 has 15 amino acids. With V trimmed by 1 base and J by 3 bases, 5 bases remained unmatched. The germline CDR1 and CDR2 sequences are SGHAT and FQNNGV. The CDR3 bases are TGTGCCAGCAGCTTAGTATTCGCGGGGGGCTACGAGCAGTACTTC. Protein product: CASSLVFAGGYEQYF.

V usage is TRBV5-6 and J usage is TRBJ1-2, with D perhaps TRBD1 (5 bases). V lost 0 bases and J 0 bases, leaving 12 bases between the germline ends. Per the germline V gene, CDR1 is SGHDT and CDR2 is YYEEEE. The CDR3 has 16 amino acids. CDR3: CASSLDAGQTNYGYTF. The DNA of the CDR3 is TGTGCCAGCAGCTTGGACGCAGGGCAAACTAACTATGGCTACACCTTC.

The sample holds a few counts of this clone. The V gene is TRBV5-6, the J gene TRBJ1-5, with D possibly being TRBD1 (6 bases). The CDR3 loop spans 16 amino acids. Deletions cut 5 bases from V and 3 bases from J, with 18 bases between. CDR1 is SGHDT and CDR2 is YYEEEE in the germline V gene. The CDR3 bases are TGTGCCAGCAGTCTCCGGGACACGCCTATCAATCAGCCCCAGCATTTT. It codes for CASSLRDTPINQPQHF.

The CDR3 spells CASSSTGTATRAQYF. Here the CDR3 DNA reads TGTGCCAGCAGTTCAACCGGGACTGCCACGAGAGCCCAGTACTTC. V and J are TRBV6-5 and TRBJ2-5; TRBD2 is a possible D gene (6 bases). The CDR3 is made up of 15 amino acids. Germline values: CDR1 MNHEY, CDR2 SVGAGI. The V end was cut by 4 bases, the J end by 9 bases, with 21 bases between.

This clone occurred once. The chain has TRBV5-4 and TRBJ2-3; D gene ambiguous. The germline gives CDR1 SGHNT, CDR2 YYREEE (reference sequence). Trimming left V 0 bases short and J 4 bases short, with 12 bases between. The CDR3 length is 15 residues. For the CDR3, the DNA is TGTGCCAGCAGCTTGGTGTCTAGGTCGTCAGATACGCAGTATTTT. Protein: CASSLVSRSSDTQYF.

The chain recombines TRBV4-1 with TRBJ2-2, with 11 bases fitting TRBD2. This CDR3 has 17 amino acids. Germline CDR1 MGHRA, CDR2 YSYEKL. Trimming at V came to 4 bases and at J to 5 bases, leaving 9 bases not matched to a gene. CDR3 DNA sequence: TGCGCCAGCAGCCTCCTTATCGTAGCGGGGGGGACCGGGGAGCTGTTTTTT. Translated: CASSLLIVAGGTGELFF.

The chain combines TRBV7-2 with TRBJ2-1; D gene uncertain. Trimming removed 2 bases at V and 5 bases at J, with 19 bases between. Germline-derived CDR1 and CDR2 are SGHTA and FQGNSA. This CDR3 is 17 amino acids long. The CDR3 DNA follows: TGTGCCAGCAGCTTATACTTTGGGCTCTCTCTCGACAATGAGCAGTTCTTC. It encodes CASSLYFGLSLDNEQFF.

This rearrangement joins TRBV30 to TRBJ1-3; D call uncertain. Germline values: CDR1 GTSNPN, CDR2 SVGIG (reference sequence). The CDR3 runs 18 residues. Deletions cut 1 base from V and 0 bases from J, with 19 bases between. CDR3 amino acids: CAWSALLGLRSSGNTIYF. The CDR3 DNA follows: TGTGCCTGGAGTGCCCTTTTAGGTCTTCGGAGCTCTGGAAACACCATATATTTT.

The V and J genes are TRBV25-1 and TRBJ2-2; 14 positions match TRBD2. Germline V gives CDR1 MGHDK, CDR2 SYGVNS. Losses at the gene ends were 4 bases for V and 6 bases for J; bases not matched to a gene: 1. The length of the CDR3 is 15 residues. CDR3 protein: CASSATSGGAGELFF. CDR3 in DNA: TGTGCCAGCAGTGCGACTAGCGGGGGGGCCGGGGAGCTGTTTTTT.

This chain uses TRBV4-2 with TRBJ1-5, with D possibly TRBD1 on 5 matching bases. The V gene lost 1 base and the J gene lost 2 bases, with 12 bases spanning the gap. This CDR3 spans 16 amino acids. Looked up from germline, CDR1 is LGHNA and CDR2 is YNFKEQ. As DNA, the CDR3 is TGTGCCAGCAGCCAAGGTCAGGGCATGGGCAATCAGCCCCAGCATTTT. Protein sequence: CASSQGQGMGNQPQHF.

The chain employs TRBV28 and TRBJ2-3, with 11 bases that match TRBD2. This CDR3 spans 15 amino acids. Germline V gives CDR1 MDHEN, CDR2 SYDVKM. Unmatched junction bases numbered 5, after V lost 5 bases and J lost 4 bases. The CDR3 DNA reads as TGTGCCAGCAGTCGTAGCGGGGGGGCCTCAGATACGCAGTATTTT. It codes for CASSRSGGASDTQYF.

In its sample, this clone was seen once. The chain uses TRBV19 and TRBJ2-1; no clear D. Germline CDR1 and CDR2: LNHDA and SQIVND (reference sequence). The V and J ends lost 5 bases and 4 bases respectively, with 15 bases between them. The CDR3 runs 15 residues. This chain's CDR3 is CASSLVTPIYNEQFF. The CDR3 DNA reads TGTGCCAGTAGTTTGGTTACCCCTATATACAATGAGCAGTTCTTC.

This clone was seen a single time. The rearrangement uses TRBV10-1 and TRBJ2-4, with 11 bases fitting TRBD1. CDR1 WNHNN and CDR2 SYGVQD come from the germline V gene (reference sequence). V shed 4 bases, J shed 6 bases, and the junction held 5 bases outside the gene matches. This CDR3 has 15 amino acids. CDR3 sequence reads: CASSVTGTGGNIQYF. The CDR3 region has the DNA TGCGCCAGCAGTGTCACCGGGACAGGGGGAAACATTCAGTACTTC.

The chain recombines TRBV19 with TRBJ2-2; D unresolved. The CDR3 totals 13 residues. The V gene lost 5 bases and the J gene lost 4 bases, with 8 bases spanning the gap. Germline CDR1 is LNHDA and CDR2 is SQIVND (reference sequence). The CDR3 sequence is CASSGWSTGELFF. For the CDR3, the DNA is TGTGCCAGTAGTGGCTGGTCCACCGGGGAGCTGTTTTTT.

The genes are TRBV6-5 and TRBJ2-3; 9 bases match TRBD1. This CDR3 spans 15 amino acids. Germline CDR1 MNHEY, CDR2 SVGAGI. The V segment lost 5 bases and the J segment 0 bases; nucleotides outside the gene matches: 3. Written as DNA, the CDR3 is TGTGCCAGCAGTATGGACAGGGGAAGCACAGATACGCAGTATTTT. The encoded protein is CASSMDRGSTDTQYF.

V gene TRBV6-1 combines with J gene TRBJ1-1; D call uncertain. The CDR3 contains 15 residues. V lost 10 bases to trimming and J lost 0 bases, with 18 bases between them. Germline assignment: CDR1 MNHNS and CDR2 SASEGT. The CDR3 nucleotides read TGTGCCACCAAATTGTCTTTGCAGATGAACACTGAAGCTTTCTTT. It encodes CATKLSLQMNTEAFF.

The CDR3 here is CASSYSIPEYNSPLHF. CDR3 DNA sequence: TGTGCCAGCAGTTACTCGATCCCTGAGTATAATTCACCCCTCCACTTT. The rearrangement uses TRBV6-6 and TRBJ1-6, with no clear D. There are 16 residues in the CDR3. The germline CDR1 and CDR2 sequences are MNHNY and SVGAGI (reference sequence). V dropped 0 bases and J dropped 4 bases, with 10 bases sitting between them.

The CDR3 reads CASSFNPEGAEAFF. CDR3 DNA sequence: TGTGCCAGCAGTTTTAACCCAGAGGGAGCTGAAGCTTTCTTT. The rearrangement uses TRBV27 and TRBJ1-1; D is undetermined. Germline CDR1 reads MNHEY; CDR2 reads SMNVEV (reference sequence). The V gene lost 3 bases and the J gene lost 6 bases, with 14 bases spanning the gap. The length of the CDR3 is 14 residues.

The V call is TRBV5-1, the J call TRBJ1-1; D possibly corresponds to TRBD1 (5 bases). Germline V gene data show CDR1 as SGHRS and CDR2 as YFSETQ. The V end lost 1 base, the J end lost 4 bases, and 11 bases lay between the germline ends. The CDR3 length is 14 residues. CDR3 bases: TGCGCCAGCAGCTTGTCATGGGGGGGCACTGAAGCTTTCTTT. This translates into CASSLSWGGTEAFF.

This clone was detected once. In DNA, the CDR3 is TGTGCCATAGACAGGGAAATCTCTGGAAACACCATATATTTT. Protein product: CAIDREISGNTIYF. The V gene is TRBV7-9, the J gene TRBJ1-3, with TRBD1 matching 7 bases. The CDR3 runs to 14 residues. Germline V gene data show CDR1 as SEHNR and CDR2 as FQNEAQ (reference sequence). Trimming removed 10 bases from V and 0 bases from J; junction bases left unmatched: 6.

The J gene is TRBJ2-3, the V gene TRBV7-2; tentative D call: TRBD2 (7 bases). The CDR3 totals 15 residues. V was cut by 8 bases and J by 1 base, with 16 bases left in between. Germline V lookup: CDR1 SGHTA, CDR2 FQGNSA. The CDR3 reads CASGPGGRGTDTQYF. DNA of the CDR3: TGTGCCAGCGGGCCGGGGGGCCGGGGCACAGATACGCAGTATTTT.

The chain combines TRBV27 with TRBJ1-6; 8 bases line up with TRBD1. V trimming: 3 bases; J trimming: 7 bases; junction bases outside the gene matches: 8. Germline V CDR1 and CDR2: MNHEY, SMNVEV (reference sequence). This CDR3 comprises 16 residues. In DNA, the CDR3 is TGTGCCAGCAGTTTTGAATCGACAGGGGCAAATTCACCCCTCCACTTT. It encodes CASSFESTGANSPLHF.

This clone appeared a few times. This chain uses TRBV19 with TRBJ2-7; D is possibly TRBD2 (6 bases). In germline, CDR1 is LNHDA, CDR2 SQIVND (reference sequence). Deletions cut 3 bases from V and 9 bases from J, with 24 bases between. This CDR3 contains 16 residues. The CDR3 coding sequence is TGTGCCAGTAGTATGGGAGGTACAGAGTCTTTACGTGGGCAGTACTTC. Protein product: CASSMGGTESLRGQYF.

The genes are TRBV10-1 and TRBJ2-2; 8 positions match TRBD1. V lost 5 bases and J lost 5; bases outside the gene matches: 4. Germline assignment: CDR1 WNHNN and CDR2 SYGVQD (reference sequence). This CDR3 has 14 residues. The CDR3 sequence: CASSLGQETGELFF. The CDR3 DNA sequence: TGCGCCAGCAGTCTGGGACAGGAGACCGGGGAGCTGTTTTTT.

This chain connects TRBV2 to TRBJ2-1; 9 bases fit TRBD2. Germline CDR1 reads SNHLY; CDR2 reads FYNNEI. The junction had 4 bases not matched to a gene; V was cut back by 4 bases and J by 3 bases. The CDR3 contains 15 residues. CDR3 nucleotide sequence: TGTGCCAGCAGTGTGGATAGCGGGGGCTACAATGAGCAGTTCTTC. Translated: CASSVDSGGYNEQFF.

The V and J genes are TRBV18 and TRBJ2-5; TRBD1 aligns across 7 bases. J was trimmed by 2 bases and V by 4 bases; bases with no gene match: 7. Germline V gives CDR1 KGHSH, CDR2 LQKENI. The CDR3 is made up of 15 amino acids. CDR3 DNA sequence: TGTGCCAGCTCACAAATGACAGGGCCGCAAGAGACCCAGTACTTC. This gives the protein CASSQMTGPQETQYF. The complete variable domain, with remaining parts taken from reference TRBV18 and TRBJ2-5, reads NAGVMQNPRHLVRRRGQEARLRCSPMKGHSHVYWYRQLPEEGLKFMVYLQKENIIDESGMPKERFSAEFPKEGPSILRIQQVVRGDSAAYFCASSQMTGPQETQYFGPGTRLLVL.

The CDR3 nucleotides read TGTGCCAGCAGCCCCCCGGGGAGGAACACTGAAGCTTTCTTT. This sequence encodes CASSPPGRNTEAFF. The chain employs TRBV5-5 and TRBJ1-1; D not certain. V was cut by 4 bases and J by 1 base, with 11 bases left in between. The CDR3 extends over 14 amino acids. Germline V lookup: CDR1 SGHKS, CDR2 YYEKEE (reference sequence).